The sequence of this T cell receptor beta chain was determined in a study of cytotoxic CD8 clonotypes in ibrutinib-treated CLL. The study's findings and limits: Baseline levels of clonality went above those of age-matched healthy donors and moved with circulating CD8+ T-cell counts.

Note on this clone: The antigen is unknown. A junction boundary mismatches the germline segment, possibly from a read error.

Clones were sequenced by immunoSEQ multiplex PCR, and TCRdb holds only the in-frame ones, with some missing. This sample has 250,000 to 350,000 clones; 65% to 85% occur once, and the top ten carry approximately 5.6%. This CDR3 region has 9 residues. Germline CDR1 SQVTM, CDR2 ANQGSEA. The source of this sequence is a human donor with chronic lymphocytic leukemia. The specimen comprised PBMCs, sampled at disease progression, from a patient treated with ibrutinib. The rearrangement uses TRBV29-1 and TRBJ1-2, with D tentatively TRBD1 (5 bases). DNA of the CDR3: TGCAGCGTTGAGCCAGGGACGACGTTC. As protein: CSVEPGTTF.